The 18 T cell receptor beta chains given below trace back to one sample, sequenced in a study of T cell responses to AZD1222 COVID-19 vaccine. Data came from immunoSEQ multiplex PCR; TCRdb stores just in-frame clones and leaves some out. Among 150,000 or so clones listed, about nine tenths were seen once. Here the sequenced sample was peripheral blood, taken 28 days after the second AZD1222 dose. The receptor set was obtained from an adult who received the AZD1222 COVID-19 vaccine.

V is TRBV7-2 and J is TRBJ2-7; no definite D call. CDR3 length equals 15 residues. Germline V gene data show CDR1 as SGHTA and CDR2 as FQGNSA. Trimming stripped 0 bases from V and 1 base from J, with 10 bases between. CDR3 sequence reads: CASSLARTSSYEQYF. The DNA for the CDR3 is TGTGCCAGCAGCTTAGCTAGAACCTCGTCCTACGAGCAGTACTTC.

There are a few counts of this clone. The genes are TRBV9 and TRBJ1-1; possibly TRBD1 for D (5 bases). The CDR3 loop spans 13 amino acids. V was clipped by 0 bases and J by 8 bases, with 11 bases between them. The germline gives CDR1 SGDLS, CDR2 YYNGEE. The CDR3 DNA reads as TGTGCCAGCAGCGTAGCTGGGACGGGAGAAGCTTTCTTT. This gives the protein CASSVAGTGEAFF.

The chain is built from TRBV10-2 and TRBJ1-1, with D possibly matching TRBD1 (5 bases). V was cut by 4 bases and J by 3 bases, with 12 bases left in between. Germline-derived CDR1 and CDR2 are WSHSY and SAAADI. The CDR3 runs to 14 residues. Written as DNA, the CDR3 is TGCGCCAGCAGTGTTAGGGGTGGGTACACTGAAGCTTTCTTT. Its protein product is CASSVRGGYTEAFF.

The chain recombines TRBV5-4 with TRBJ2-2, with 14 bases aligning to TRBD2. V shed 2 bases, J shed 7 bases, and the junction held 10 bases outside the gene matches. The germline gives CDR1 SGHNT, CDR2 YYREEE (reference sequence). CDR3 length equals 18 residues. The CDR3 spells CASSLNKGLAGVRGELFF. The CDR3 DNA sequence: TGTGCCAGCAGCTTAAACAAGGGACTAGCGGGAGTTCGCGGGGAGCTGTTTTTT.

J is TRBJ2-7 and V is TRBV27; D remains ambiguous. CDR3 size: 14 residues. CDR1 is MNHEY, CDR2 SMNVEV, per germline (reference sequence). V was pared by 0 bases and J by 3 bases, with 9 bases between. DNA of the CDR3: TGTGCCAGCAGTTTATCGTCTAGTATCTACGAGCAGTACTTC. Its translation: CASSLSSSIYEQYF.

The chain employs TRBV6-6 and TRBJ1-1; TRBD1 might be the D (6 bases). Trimming shortened V by 0 bases and J by 0 bases, and 8 bases separated the two germline ends. In germline, CDR1 is MNHNY, CDR2 SVGAGI (reference sequence). This CDR3 has 15 amino acids. CDR3 sequence: CASSYSRGLNTEAFF. The DNA of the CDR3 is TGTGCCAGCAGTTACTCGAGGGGGTTGAACACTGAAGCTTTCTTT.

This clone was recorded once. CDR3 nucleotide sequence: TGCGCCAGCAGCCAAGGGTTACCTCAGCCCCAGCATTTT. It encodes CASSQGLPQPQHF. This chain connects TRBV4-1 to TRBJ1-5; D ambiguous. This CDR3 region has 13 residues. With 1 base removed from V and 6 bases from J, the gap between germline ends came to 7 bases. Germline assignment: CDR1 MGHRA and CDR2 YSYEKL.

The chain employs TRBV7-8 and TRBJ1-3, with no clear D. The length of the CDR3 is 15 residues. V dropped 5 bases and J dropped 0 bases, with 11 bases sitting between them. CDR1 and CDR2 from the germline V gene are SGHVS and FQNEAQ. The CDR3 region has the DNA TGTGCCAGCAGCCCGAGAAGAAGCTCTGGAAACACCATATATTTT. Amino acid sequence: CASSPRRSSGNTIYF.

The chain combines TRBV24-1 with TRBJ2-5; D gene ambiguous. This CDR3 is 16 amino acids long. Deletions cut 0 bases from V and 6 bases from J, with 16 bases between. Germline lookup yields CDR1 KGHDR and CDR2 SFDVKD. CDR3 loop: CATSDLGSPSVQTQYF. CDR3 coding DNA: TGTGCCACCAGTGATTTGGGCAGCCCTTCCGTTCAGACCCAGTACTTC.

The chain carries TRBV11-3 and TRBJ2-7; D is ambiguous. V was clipped by 5 bases and J by 5 bases, with 10 bases between them. CDR1 is SGHNT and CDR2 is YENEEA in the germline V gene. CDR3 length: 12 residues. The CDR3 region is CASSLTNDEQYF. In nucleotides, the CDR3 is TGTGCCAGCAGCCTAACAAACGACGAGCAGTACTTC.

A remark on this clone: The sample holds other DNA sequences that translate to the same CDR3. The J gene is TRBJ1-5, the V gene TRBV3-1 (or the pseudogene TRBV3-2), with D unresolved. The germline V gene encodes CDR1 LGHDT and CDR2 YNNKEL (reference sequence). The V end lost 1 base, the J end lost 0 bases, and 7 bases lay between the germline ends. The CDR3 consists of 15 residues. Here the CDR3 DNA reads TGTGCCAGCAGCCAAGTTCGGGATAGCAATCAGCCCCAGCATTTT. This sequence encodes CASSQVRDSNQPQHF.

V and J are TRBV28 and TRBJ1-3; TRBD1 might be the D (6 bases). V was cut by 2 bases and J by 2 bases, with 16 bases left in between. Per the germline V gene, CDR1 is MDHEN and CDR2 is SYDVKM. This CDR3 has 17 amino acids. The CDR3 loop is CASSLPGVRGTGNTIYF. CDR3 coding DNA: TGTGCCAGCAGTTTACCCGGCGTTAGGGGGACTGGAAACACCATATATTTT.

This chain links TRBV6-1 with TRBJ2-1; possible D gene TRBD1, 5 bases. Germline assignment: CDR1 MNHNS and CDR2 SASEGT. Trimming shortened V by 3 bases and J by 4 bases, and 10 bases separated the two germline ends. This CDR3 region has 14 residues. The CDR3 here is CASSDRPGYNEQFF. Here the CDR3 DNA reads TGTGCCAGCAGTGATCGGCCAGGGTACAATGAGCAGTTCTTC.

This clone has only one observation. J is TRBJ2-7 and V is TRBV3-1 (or the pseudogene TRBV3-2); 9 nucleotides align to TRBD1. The CDR3 runs 15 residues. With V trimmed by 1 base and J by 7 bases, 8 bases remained unmatched. Germline CDR1 and CDR2: LGHDT and YNNKEL (reference sequence). The CDR3 DNA sequence: TGTGCCAGCAGCCAAGCCGGGACAGGGTTTGAGGAGCAGTACTTC. It translates to CASSQAGTGFEEQYF.

V is TRBV7-3 and J is TRBJ2-3; tentatively, D is TRBD1 (5 bases). The V gene's germline CDR1 is SGHTA and CDR2 FQGTGA. The CDR3 covers 15 residues. Trimming stripped 2 bases from V and 2 bases from J, with 11 bases between. The DNA of the CDR3 is TGTGCCAGCAGCTTATTTCCGGACACCACAGATACGCAGTATTTT. Encoded protein: CASSLFPDTTDTQYF.

The V call is TRBV27, the J call TRBJ2-1; 7 bases are a match to TRBD2. V lost 2 bases to trimming and J lost 9 bases; unmatched junction nucleotides: 7. CDR3 size: 14 residues. Germline V gene lookup returns CDR1 MNHEY and CDR2 SMNVEV (reference sequence). The CDR3 DNA reads TGTGCCAGCAGTTTACCCGGACTAGTGGGTGAGCAGTTCTTC. Its translation: CASSLPGLVGEQFF.

V gene TRBV7-9 combines with J gene TRBJ1-2; 12 nucleotides match TRBD1. Trimming cost V 1 base and J 6 bases; bases outside gene matches: 9. The CDR3 covers 17 residues. Germline lookup yields CDR1 SEHNR and CDR2 FQNEAQ (reference sequence). CDR3 residues: CASSLDPGQGAPHGYTF. The CDR3 DNA reads TGTGCCAGCAGCTTAGACCCGGGACAGGGGGCGCCCCATGGCTACACCTTC.

The CDR3 DNA reads as TGTGCCAGCAGTTTAGCTACTAACTACGAGCAGTACTTC. Amino acids: CASSLATNYEQYF. The V gene is TRBV28, the J gene TRBJ2-7; D is ambiguous. The V end lost 2 bases, the J end lost 3 bases, and 8 bases lay between the germline ends. The CDR3 covers 13 residues. CDR1 MDHEN and CDR2 SYDVKM come from the germline V gene.